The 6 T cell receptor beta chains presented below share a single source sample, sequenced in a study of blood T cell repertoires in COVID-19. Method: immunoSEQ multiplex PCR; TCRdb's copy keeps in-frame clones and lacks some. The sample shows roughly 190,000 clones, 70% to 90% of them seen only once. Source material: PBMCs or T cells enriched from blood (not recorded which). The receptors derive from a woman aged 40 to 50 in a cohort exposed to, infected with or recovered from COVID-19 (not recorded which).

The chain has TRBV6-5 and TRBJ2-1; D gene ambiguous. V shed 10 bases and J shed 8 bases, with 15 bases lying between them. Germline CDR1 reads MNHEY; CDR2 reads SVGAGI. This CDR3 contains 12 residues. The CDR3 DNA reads TGTGCCACCGTCCTCATGGCCCATGAGCAGTTCTTC. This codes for CATVLMAHEQFF.

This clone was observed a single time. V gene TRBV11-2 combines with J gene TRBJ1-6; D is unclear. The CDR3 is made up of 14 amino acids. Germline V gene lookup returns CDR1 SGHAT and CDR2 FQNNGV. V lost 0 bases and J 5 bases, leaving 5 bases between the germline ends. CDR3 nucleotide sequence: TGTGCCAGCAGCTTAGATCCCGATAATTCACCCCTCCACTTT. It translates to CASSLDPDNSPLHF.

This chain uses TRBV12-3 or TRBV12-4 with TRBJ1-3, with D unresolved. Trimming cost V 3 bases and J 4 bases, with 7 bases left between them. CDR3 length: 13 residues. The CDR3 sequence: CASSLRLGNTIYF. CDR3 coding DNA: TGTGCCAGCAGTTTGAGACTGGGAAACACCATATATTTT.

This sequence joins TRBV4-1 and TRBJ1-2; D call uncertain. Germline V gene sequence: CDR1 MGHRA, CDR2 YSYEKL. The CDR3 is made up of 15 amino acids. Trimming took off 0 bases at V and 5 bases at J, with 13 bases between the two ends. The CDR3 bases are TGCGCCAGCAGCCAAGATCCTATCCCATCATATGGCTACACCTTC. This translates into CASSQDPIPSYGYTF.

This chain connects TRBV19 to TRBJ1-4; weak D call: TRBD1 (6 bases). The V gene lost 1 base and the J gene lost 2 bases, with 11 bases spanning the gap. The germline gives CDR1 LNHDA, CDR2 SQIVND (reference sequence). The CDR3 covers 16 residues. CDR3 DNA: TGTGCCAGTAGTATAGGCGCAGGGGTGACTAATGAAAAACTGTTTTTT. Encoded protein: CASSIGAGVTNEKLFF.

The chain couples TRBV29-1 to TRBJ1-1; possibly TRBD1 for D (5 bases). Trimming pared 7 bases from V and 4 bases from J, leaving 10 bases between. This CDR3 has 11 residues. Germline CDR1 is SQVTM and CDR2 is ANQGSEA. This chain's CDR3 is CSGVTVTEAFF. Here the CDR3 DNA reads TGCAGCGGCGTGACAGTCACTGAAGCTTTCTTT.